The 32 T cell receptor beta chains presented below share a single source sample, sequenced in a study of blood T cell repertoires in COVID-19. Profiled with immunoSEQ multiplex PCR; TCRdb holds only in-frame clones, not every one. The sample yields 200,000 to 250,000 clones, under 85% seen once. Sequencing was performed on peripheral blood. Receptors originate from a woman of 80 years or more with COVID-19, enrolled during active disease.

J is TRBJ1-1 and V is TRBV11-1; 9 nucleotides line up with TRBD1. The trim removed 3 bases at V and 1 base at J, leaving 6 bases unmatched. Germline lookup yields CDR1 SGHAT and CDR2 FQDESV (reference sequence). The CDR3 totals 16 residues. As DNA, the CDR3 is TGTGCCAGCAGCTTCGTCACGGGACAGGGGAACACTGAAGCTTTCTTT. Its protein product is CASSFVTGQGNTEAFF.

V is TRBV6-6 and J is TRBJ1-2; D possibly corresponds to TRBD1 (6 bases). V dropped 5 bases and J dropped 5 bases, with 21 bases sitting between them. The CDR3 is made up of 16 amino acids. Germline loops: CDR1 MNHNY, CDR2 SVGAGI (reference sequence). The CDR3 protein is CASSHTLAGTNYGYTF. The CDR3 region has the DNA TGTGCCAGCAGTCACACCCTCGCCGGGACAAATTATGGCTACACCTTC.

This rearrangement joins TRBV10-2 to TRBJ1-2, with D uncertain. The CDR3 loop spans 13 amino acids. V was shortened by 6 bases and J by 7 bases, with 15 bases between the two germline ends. Germline values: CDR1 WSHSY, CDR2 SAAADI. Written as DNA, the CDR3 is TGCGCCAGCAGACCCAGTGACACGCTTGGCTACACCTTC. Its protein product is CASRPSDTLGYTF.

This clone was counted a few times. The DNA for the CDR3 is TGTGCCAGCTCCGGGACAGGCGGCCCTGGAAACACCATATATTTT. Residues: CASSGTGGPGNTIYF. The chain uses TRBV18 and TRBJ1-3; TRBD1 aligns across 8 bases. CDR3 length: 15 residues. In germline, CDR1 is KGHSH, CDR2 LQKENI. The ends lost 6 bases at V and 2 bases at J; junction bases unmatched: 6.

The rearrangement joins TRBV5-4 to TRBJ2-2; the D gene is possibly TRBD2 (6 bases). The CDR3 has 14 amino acids. V was clipped by 0 bases and J by 4 bases, with 7 bases between them. CDR1 is SGHNT, CDR2 YYREEE, per germline (reference sequence). CDR3 sequence: CASSLAGGTGELFF. The CDR3 bases are TGTGCCAGCAGCTTGGCCGGGGGCACCGGGGAGCTGTTTTTT.

This chain's CDR3 is CASSVTGEGYTF. As DNA, the CDR3 is TGCGCCAGCAGCGTGACAGGGGAGGGCTACACCTTC. The chain employs TRBV5-1 and TRBJ1-2, with TRBD1 identical over 8 bases. Germline loops: CDR1 SGHRS, CDR2 YFSETQ. This CDR3 spans 12 amino acids. V lost 4 bases, J lost 8 bases, and 4 bases stayed unmatched.

This chain joins TRBV2 and TRBJ1-1, with a tentative D call TRBD1 (5 bases). The CDR3 spans 15 residues. V dropped 6 bases and J dropped 0 bases, with 14 bases sitting between them. CDR1 SNHLY and CDR2 FYNNEI come from the germline V gene. CDR3 nucleotides: TGTGCCAGCAGATCCCGAACAGGACTGAACACTGAAGCTTTCTTT. Its protein product is CASRSRTGLNTEAFF. The entire variable domain, with the rest obtained from reference TRBV2 and TRBJ1-1, is as follows: EPEVTQTPSHQVTQMGQEVILRCVPISNHLYFYWYRQILGQKVEFLVSFYNNEISEKSEIFDDQFSVERPDGSNFTLKIRSTKLEDSAMYFCASRSRTGLNTEAFFGQGTRLTVV.

This rearrangement joins TRBV6-2 or TRBV6-3 to TRBJ2-7; TRBD2 agrees at 14 bases. This CDR3 contains 16 residues. V trimming: 5 bases; J trimming: 6 bases; junction bases outside the gene matches: 9. CDR1 is MNHEY, CDR2 SVGEGT, per germline. This CDR3 is CASSRRLAGGPREQYF. The CDR3 DNA reads TGTGCCAGCAGTCGAAGACTAGCGGGAGGGCCCCGCGAGCAGTACTTC.

On this clone itself: This sample also contains other DNA sequences that code for the same CDR3. The chain is built from TRBV28 and TRBJ1-2, with TRBD1 as a possible D gene (5 bases). The CDR3 is made up of 12 amino acids. Germline V gene data show CDR1 as MDHEN and CDR2 as SYDVKM. V was cut by 2 bases and J by 4 bases, with 5 bases left in between. Here the CDR3 DNA reads TGTGCCAGCAGTTTACAGGGCTATGGCTACACCTTC. Translation: CASSLQGYGYTF.

CDR3 region: CSVTGRRGANEKLFF. The CDR3 region has the DNA TGCAGCGTGACAGGCAGGCGGGGGGCTAATGAAAAACTGTTTTTT. The rearrangement uses TRBV29-1 and TRBJ1-4; a weak D match, TRBD1 (6 bases). Germline-derived CDR1 and CDR2 are SQVTM and ANQGSEA. Trimming left V 6 bases short and J 3 bases short, with 17 bases between. The CDR3 is made up of 15 amino acids. The full variable domain, completed using reference TRBV29-1 and TRBJ1-4, is SAVISQKPSRDICQRGTSLTIQCQVDSQVTMMFWYRQQPGQSLTLIATANQGSEATYESGFVIDKFPISRPNLTFSTLTVSNMSPEDSSIYLCSVTGRRGANEKLFFGSGTQLSVL.

This clone was counted between two and nine times. The CDR3 protein is CASSLSQGLVGSGNTIYF. The CDR3, as DNA: TGTGCCAGCAGCTTGTCGCAGGGGCTGGTCGGCTCTGGAAACACCATATATTTT. This chain links TRBV7-2 with TRBJ1-3; weak D call: TRBD1 (6 bases). Trimming removed 3 bases from V and 0 bases from J, with 18 bases in between. CDR1 and CDR2 from the germline V gene are SGHTA and FQGNSA. This CDR3 comprises 18 residues.

V gene TRBV7-9 combines with J gene TRBJ1-4; D is uncertain. V was shortened by 5 bases and J by 4 bases, with 14 bases between the two germline ends. Germline V CDR1 and CDR2: SEHNR, FQNEAQ (reference sequence). The CDR3 loop spans 15 amino acids. CDR3 nucleotide sequence: TGTGCCAGCAGCCCGAGTCGGGGAGGTAATGAAAAACTGTTTTTT. Encoded protein: CASSPSRGGNEKLFF.

The V call is TRBV5-4, the J call TRBJ2-1; D possibly corresponds to TRBD2 (5 bases). The V gene lost 0 bases and the J gene lost 4 bases, with 17 bases spanning the gap. Looked up from germline, CDR1 is SGHNT and CDR2 is YYREEE (reference sequence). This CDR3 spans 17 amino acids. The CDR3 DNA follows: TGTGCCAGCAGCTTGGGCGCCGGATTAGGAGGTTACAATGAGCAGTTCTTC. Protein: CASSLGAGLGGYNEQFF. The entire variable domain, with the rest obtained from reference TRBV5-4 and TRBJ2-1, is as follows: ETGVTQSPTHLIKTRGQQVTLRCSSQSGHNTVSWYQQALGQGPQFIFQYYREEENGRGNFPPRFSGLQFPNYSSELNVNALELDDSALYLCASSLGAGLGGYNEQFFGPGTRLTVL.

V usage is TRBV25-1 and J usage is TRBJ1-3; TRBD1 matches 8 bases. Germline V CDR1 and CDR2: MGHDK, SYGVNS. This CDR3 is built from 15 residues. Trimming took 1 base from V and 4 from J; bases not matched to a gene: 3. The CDR3 nucleotides read TGTGCCAGCAGTGAATCGCGGACAGGGGGAAACACCATATATTTT. Translating gives CASSESRTGGNTIYF.

The genes are TRBV5-5 and TRBJ1-1, with D unclear. The CDR3 has 14 residues. CDR1 and CDR2 from the germline V gene are SGHKS and YYEKEE (reference sequence). The V end lost 1 base, the J end lost 3 bases, and 10 bases lay between the germline ends. This CDR3 is CASSLIWGDTEAFF. CDR3 DNA sequence: TGTGCCAGCAGCTTGATCTGGGGAGACACTGAAGCTTTCTTT.

In its sample, this clone was seen once. The chain carries TRBV5-1 and TRBJ2-5; tentative D call: TRBD2 (7 bases). The CDR3 runs 15 residues. CDR1 and CDR2 (germline): SGHRS, YFSETQ. V shed 2 bases and J shed 5 bases, with 16 bases lying between them. The CDR3 DNA is TGCGCCAGCAGCTTACAAGGGGGGGATTACGAGACCCAGTACTTC. It yields the protein CASSLQGGDYETQYF.

The CDR3 sequence is CASSVSGPETQYF. The CDR3 DNA is TGTGCCAGCAGCGTAAGCGGACCCGAGACCCAGTACTTC. The chain combines TRBV2 with TRBJ2-5; possibly TRBD2 for D (5 bases). Germline CDR1 is SNHLY and CDR2 is FYNNEI. Trimming shortened V by 6 bases and J by 5 bases, and 13 bases separated the two germline ends. CDR3 length equals 13 residues.

This clone was observed a few times. This chain uses TRBV3-1 (or the pseudogene TRBV3-2) with TRBJ1-1; 10 bases match TRBD1. CDR3 length: 14 residues. Germline trimming cut 1 base from V and 5 bases from J; bases unmatched to any gene: 1. Germline values: CDR1 LGHDT, CDR2 YNNKEL (reference sequence). Written as DNA, the CDR3 is TGTGCCAGCAGCCAAGGACAGGGGGCAACTGAAGCTTTCTTT. This encodes CASSQGQGATEAFF.

The chain joins TRBV5-4 to TRBJ2-3, with 7 bases matching TRBD1. The CDR3 length is 15 residues. Per germline, CDR1 SGHNT and CDR2 YYREEE (reference sequence). V shed 0 bases, J shed 2 bases, and the junction held 3 bases outside the gene matches. CDR3 amino acids: CASSLVQGVTDTQYF. Written as DNA, the CDR3 is TGTGCCAGCAGCTTGGTCCAGGGGGTCACAGATACGCAGTATTTT.

The chain employs TRBV10-2 and TRBJ1-2; tentative D call: TRBD1 (6 bases). The V end lost 5 bases, the J end lost 2 bases, and 9 bases lay between the germline ends. CDR3 size: 13 residues. CDR1 and CDR2 from the germline V gene are WSHSY and SAAADI. CDR3 coding DNA: TGCGCCAGCAGTCGGGACACCAACTATGGCTACACCTTC. Translating it yields CASSRDTNYGYTF.

The V gene is TRBV11-3, the J gene TRBJ2-3; 10 bases align to TRBD1. Germline V gene sequence: CDR1 SGHNT, CDR2 YENEEA. V shed 5 bases, J shed 5 bases, and the junction held 10 bases outside the gene matches. This CDR3 comprises 16 residues. CDR3 coding DNA: TGTGCCAGCAGCCCGGGGGGGGACAGGGGAGGAGATACGCAGTATTTT. It specifies CASSPGGDRGGDTQYF.

The rearrangement joins TRBV7-2 to TRBJ1-1; D uncertain. Germline assignment: CDR1 SGHTA and CDR2 FQGNSA. V lost 2 bases and J lost 1, with 20 bases in between. The CDR3 runs to 18 residues. CDR3 nucleotide sequence: TGTGCCAGCAGCTTATGGGTTGTCCGGCCGGGGTCGAACACTGAAGCTTTCTTT. Its translation is CASSLWVVRPGSNTEAFF.

This clone showed up just once. The chain employs TRBV6-2 or TRBV6-3 and TRBJ1-5; D remains ambiguous. Germline CDR1 reads MNHEY; CDR2 reads SVGEGT. The V and J ends lost 4 bases and 7 bases respectively, with 5 bases between them. The CDR3 sequence is 11 residues long. In DNA form, the CDR3 reads TGTGCCAGCAGTTCGGGGCAGCCCCAGCATTTT. Translated: CASSSGQPQHF.

The V gene is TRBV2, the J gene TRBJ1-1; TRBD1 might be the D (5 bases). The CDR3 length is 12 residues. The germline V gene has CDR1 SNHLY and CDR2 FYNNEI. Trimming stripped 11 bases from V and 2 bases from J, with 12 bases between. In nucleotides, the CDR3 is TGTGCCGGGGGGGAGGTAAACACTGAAGCTTTCTTT. This translates into CAGGEVNTEAFF.

The chain links TRBV5-1 to TRBJ2-3; D remains ambiguous. This CDR3 is 12 amino acids long. V lost 7 bases to trimming and J lost 6 bases, with 12 bases between them. The V gene's germline CDR1 is SGHRS and CDR2 YFSETQ. In nucleotides, the CDR3 is TGCGCCAGCGGCCTCAACGGGGATACGCAGTATTTT. It is translated as CASGLNGDTQYF.

This chain links TRBV2 with TRBJ1-1, with TRBD1 as a possible D gene (5 bases). Trimming took 4 bases from V and 3 from J, leaving 12 bases between them. The CDR3 has 14 residues. CDR1 and CDR2 (germline): SNHLY, FYNNEI. Written as DNA, the CDR3 is TGTGCCAGCAGTGGGAGGTGGGGGGACACTGAAGCTTTCTTT. It yields the protein CASSGRWGDTEAFF.

The rearrangement links TRBV6-6 to TRBJ1-4; D gene uncertain. Per the germline V gene, CDR1 is MNHNY and CDR2 is SVGAGI (reference sequence). CDR3 length equals 13 residues. V lost 0 bases to trimming and J lost 5 bases, with 4 bases between them. This CDR3 is CASSYSLNEKLFF. CDR3 nucleotide sequence: TGTGCCAGCAGTTACTCCCTGAATGAAAAACTGTTTTTT.

The chain joins TRBV27 to TRBJ2-7; D possibly corresponds to TRBD2 (6 bases). The germline V gene encodes CDR1 MNHEY and CDR2 SMNVEV (reference sequence). Trimming left V 6 bases short and J 3 bases short, with 21 bases between. The CDR3 runs to 16 residues. The CDR3 here is CASSPRGTVLGYEQYF. As DNA, the CDR3 is TGTGCCAGCAGCCCACGGGGGACGGTCCTCGGCTACGAGCAGTACTTC.

Only a few counts were recorded for this clone. The V call is TRBV5-1, the J call TRBJ1-2; no definite D call. CDR1 and CDR2 from the germline V gene are SGHRS and YFSETQ. There are 15 residues in the CDR3. With 4 bases removed from V and 3 bases from J, the gap between germline ends came to 16 bases. In DNA, the CDR3 is TGCGCCAGCAGCCCAGAGGGCAGGTTAGACTATGGCTACACCTTC. Protein: CASSPEGRLDYGYTF.

The rearrangement joins TRBV6-5 to TRBJ2-2; 7 nucleotides match TRBD2. The germline V gene encodes CDR1 MNHEY and CDR2 SVGAGI. J gave up 6 bases and V 6 bases, and 10 bases lay outside the gene matches. The length of the CDR3 is 15 residues. CDR3 loop: CASSFRGRVPGELFF. The CDR3 nucleotides read TGTGCCAGCAGCTTTCGGGGGAGGGTCCCCGGGGAGCTGTTTTTT.

This clone was seen a few times. The chain recombines TRBV7-2 with TRBJ1-2; 10 nucleotides line up with TRBD1. The CDR3 is 12 residues long. CDR1 and CDR2 (germline): SGHTA, FQGNSA. J lost 4 bases, V lost 8 bases, and 1 base had no gene match. CDR3 DNA: TGTGCCAGCGGACAGGGGGGCTATGGCTACACCTTC. Protein product: CASGQGGYGYTF.

The V and J genes are TRBV5-5 and TRBJ1-5; D may be TRBD1 (5 bases). CDR1 is SGHKS and CDR2 is YYEKEE in the germline V gene (reference sequence). This CDR3 region has 17 residues. Trimming removed 0 bases from V and 0 bases from J, with 13 bases in between. This CDR3 is CASSLASAGFSNQPQHF. The DNA of the CDR3 is TGTGCCAGCAGCTTGGCCTCGGCAGGGTTTAGCAATCAGCCCCAGCATTTT.